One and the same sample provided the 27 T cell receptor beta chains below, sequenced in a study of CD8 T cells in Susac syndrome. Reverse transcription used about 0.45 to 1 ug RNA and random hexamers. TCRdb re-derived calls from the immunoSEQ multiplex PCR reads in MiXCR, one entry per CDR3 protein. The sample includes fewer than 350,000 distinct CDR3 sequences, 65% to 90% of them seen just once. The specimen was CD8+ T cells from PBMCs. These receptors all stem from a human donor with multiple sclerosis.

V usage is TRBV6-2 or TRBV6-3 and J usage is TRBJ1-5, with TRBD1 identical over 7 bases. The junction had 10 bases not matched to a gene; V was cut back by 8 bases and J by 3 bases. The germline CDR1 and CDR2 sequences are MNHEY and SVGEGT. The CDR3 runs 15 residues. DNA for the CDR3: TGTGCCAGCGGATTGACAGGGAAAAACAATCAGCCCCAGCATTTT. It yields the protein CASGLTGKNNQPQHF.

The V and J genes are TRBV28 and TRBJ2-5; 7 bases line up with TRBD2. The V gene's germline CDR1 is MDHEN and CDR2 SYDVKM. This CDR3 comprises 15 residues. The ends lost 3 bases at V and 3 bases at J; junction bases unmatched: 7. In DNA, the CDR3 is TGTGCCAGCAGTTTGACAGCGGGAAGGGAAGAGACCCAGTACTTC. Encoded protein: CASSLTAGREETQYF.

CDR3 amino acids: CASSLATSGINEQFF. The CDR3 DNA reads as TGTGCCAGCAGCTTAGCAACTAGCGGAATCAATGAGCAGTTCTTC. This rearrangement joins TRBV7-2 to TRBJ2-1; 8 bases match TRBD2. Germline assignment: CDR1 SGHTA and CDR2 FQGNSA. This CDR3 has 15 amino acids. V shed 0 bases and J 6 bases; nucleotides not matched to a gene: 4. The whole variable domain, remainder taken from reference TRBV7-2 and TRBJ2-1, is GAGVSQSPSNKVTEKGKDVELRCDPISGHTALYWYRQSLGQGLEFLIYFQGNSAPDKSGLPSDRFSAERTGGSVSTLTIQRTQQEDSAVYLCASSLATSGINEQFFGPGTRLTVL.

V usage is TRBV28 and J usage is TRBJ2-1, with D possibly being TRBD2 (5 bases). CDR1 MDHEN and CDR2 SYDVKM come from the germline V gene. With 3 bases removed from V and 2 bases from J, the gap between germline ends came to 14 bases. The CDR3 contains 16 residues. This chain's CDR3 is CASSFLGSSPYNEQFF. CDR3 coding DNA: TGTGCCAGCAGTTTCCTCGGGTCTAGCCCCTACAATGAGCAGTTCTTC.

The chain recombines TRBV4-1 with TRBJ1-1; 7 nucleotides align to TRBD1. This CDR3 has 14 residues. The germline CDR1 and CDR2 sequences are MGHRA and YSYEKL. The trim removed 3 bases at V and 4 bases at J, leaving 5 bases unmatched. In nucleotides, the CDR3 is TGCGCCAGCAGCCATATCGGGACAGTCACTGAAGCTTTCTTT. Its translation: CASSHIGTVTEAFF.

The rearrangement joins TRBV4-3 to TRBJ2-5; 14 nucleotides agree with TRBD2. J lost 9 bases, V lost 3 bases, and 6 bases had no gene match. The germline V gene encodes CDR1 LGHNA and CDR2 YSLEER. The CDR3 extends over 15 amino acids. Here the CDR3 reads CASSHETSGRASQYF. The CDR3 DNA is TGCGCCAGCAGCCACGAGACTAGCGGGAGGGCATCCCAGTACTTC.

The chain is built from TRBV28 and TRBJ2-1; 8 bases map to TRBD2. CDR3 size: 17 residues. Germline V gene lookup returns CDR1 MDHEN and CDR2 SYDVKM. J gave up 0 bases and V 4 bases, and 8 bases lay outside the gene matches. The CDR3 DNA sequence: TGTGCCAGCAGTTCAAATTTAGCGGGAAGCTCCTACAATGAGCAGTTCTTC. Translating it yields CASSSNLAGSSYNEQFF.

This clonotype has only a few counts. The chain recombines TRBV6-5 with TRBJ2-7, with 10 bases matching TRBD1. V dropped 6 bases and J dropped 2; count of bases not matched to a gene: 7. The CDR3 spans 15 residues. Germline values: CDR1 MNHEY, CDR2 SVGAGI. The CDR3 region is CASSFSGTGAYEQYF. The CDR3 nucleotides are TGTGCCAGCAGCTTTTCCGGGACAGGGGCCTACGAGCAGTACTTC.

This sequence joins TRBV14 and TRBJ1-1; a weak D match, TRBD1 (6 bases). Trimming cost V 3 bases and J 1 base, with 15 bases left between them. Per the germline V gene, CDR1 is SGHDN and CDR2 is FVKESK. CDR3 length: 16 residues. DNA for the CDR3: TGTGCCAGCAGCCAGATGTCAGGGGCTGGGAACACTGAAGCTTTCTTT. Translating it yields CASSQMSGAGNTEAFF.

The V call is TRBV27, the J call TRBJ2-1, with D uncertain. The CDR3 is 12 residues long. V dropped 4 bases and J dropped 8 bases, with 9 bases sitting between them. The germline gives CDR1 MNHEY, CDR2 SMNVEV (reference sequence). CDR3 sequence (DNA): TGTGCCAGCAGTTACGACTCCTATGAGCAGTTCTTC. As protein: CASSYDSYEQFF.

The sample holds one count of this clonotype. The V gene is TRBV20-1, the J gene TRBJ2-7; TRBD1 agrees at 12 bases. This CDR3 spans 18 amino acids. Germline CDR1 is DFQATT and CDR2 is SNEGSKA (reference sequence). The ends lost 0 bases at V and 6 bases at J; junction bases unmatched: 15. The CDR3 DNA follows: TGCAGTGCTAGAGATTTCAGGAGTCCGGGACAGGGGGCTGTCGAGCAGTACTTC. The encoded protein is CSARDFRSPGQGAVEQYF.

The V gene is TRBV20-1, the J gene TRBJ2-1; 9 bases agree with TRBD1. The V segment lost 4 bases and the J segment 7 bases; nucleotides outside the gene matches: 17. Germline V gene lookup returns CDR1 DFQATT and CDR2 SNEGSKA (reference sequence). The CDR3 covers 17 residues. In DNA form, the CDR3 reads TGCAGTGCTACGGTCGGTTCCTCTAGCGACAGGGGGAATGAGCAGTTCTTC. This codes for CSATVGSSSDRGNEQFF.

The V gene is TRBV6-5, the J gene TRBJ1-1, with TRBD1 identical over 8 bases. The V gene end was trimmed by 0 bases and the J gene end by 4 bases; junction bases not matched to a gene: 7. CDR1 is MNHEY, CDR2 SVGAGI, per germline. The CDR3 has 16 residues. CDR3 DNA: TGTGCCAGCAGTTACTCGGTAGACAGGGGAAGCACTGAAGCTTTCTTT. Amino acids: CASSYSVDRGSTEAFF.

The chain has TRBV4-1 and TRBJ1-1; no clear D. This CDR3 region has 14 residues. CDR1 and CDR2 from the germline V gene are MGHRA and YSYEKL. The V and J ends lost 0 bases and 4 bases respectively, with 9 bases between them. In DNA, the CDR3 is TGCGCCAGCAGCCAAGAAGGAACGTTCACTGAAGCTTTCTTT. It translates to CASSQEGTFTEAFF.

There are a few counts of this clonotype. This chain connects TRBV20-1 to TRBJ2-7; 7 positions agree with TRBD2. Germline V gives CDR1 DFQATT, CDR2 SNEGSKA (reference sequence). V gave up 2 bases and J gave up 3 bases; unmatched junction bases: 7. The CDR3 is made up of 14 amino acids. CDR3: CSARSGTIIYEQYF. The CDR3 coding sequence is TGCAGTGCTAGATCCGGGACTATCATCTACGAGCAGTACTTC.

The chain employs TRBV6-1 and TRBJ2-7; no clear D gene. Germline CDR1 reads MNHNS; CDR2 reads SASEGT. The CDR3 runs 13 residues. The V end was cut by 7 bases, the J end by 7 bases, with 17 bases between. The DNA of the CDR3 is TGTGCCAGCAATCTCCTGACCAGCACTGAGCAGTACTTC. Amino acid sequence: CASNLLTSTEQYF.

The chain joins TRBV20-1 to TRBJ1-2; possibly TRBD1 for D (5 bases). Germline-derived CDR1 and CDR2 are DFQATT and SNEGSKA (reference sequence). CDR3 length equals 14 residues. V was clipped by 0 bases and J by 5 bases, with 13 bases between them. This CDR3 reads CSARDSGTLYGYTF. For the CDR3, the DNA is TGCAGTGCTAGAGATTCCGGGACGCTATATGGCTACACCTTC.

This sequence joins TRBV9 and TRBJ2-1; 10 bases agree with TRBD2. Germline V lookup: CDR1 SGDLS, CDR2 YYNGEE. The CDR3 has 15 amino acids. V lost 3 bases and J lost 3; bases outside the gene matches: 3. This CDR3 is CASSALAGVYNEQFF. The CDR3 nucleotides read TGTGCCAGCAGCGCGCTAGCGGGGGTCTACAATGAGCAGTTCTTC.

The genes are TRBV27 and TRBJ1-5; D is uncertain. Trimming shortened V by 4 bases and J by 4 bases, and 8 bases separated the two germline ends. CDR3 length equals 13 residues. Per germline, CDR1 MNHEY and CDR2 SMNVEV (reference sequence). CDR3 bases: TGTGCCAGCAGTTATCAGGCAAATCAGCCCCAGCATTTT. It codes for CASSYQANQPQHF.

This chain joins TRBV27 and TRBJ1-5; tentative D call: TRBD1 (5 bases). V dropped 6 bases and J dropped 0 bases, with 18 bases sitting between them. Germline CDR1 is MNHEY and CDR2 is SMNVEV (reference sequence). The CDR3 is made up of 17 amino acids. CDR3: CASSLIWVGGSNQPQHF. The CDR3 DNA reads TGTGCCAGCAGCCTTATCTGGGTTGGGGGTAGCAATCAGCCCCAGCATTTT.

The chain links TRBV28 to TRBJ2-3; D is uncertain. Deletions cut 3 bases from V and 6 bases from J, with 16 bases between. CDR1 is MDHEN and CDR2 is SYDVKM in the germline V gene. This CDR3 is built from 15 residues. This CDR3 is CASSFVSQSQDTQYF. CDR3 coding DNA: TGTGCCAGCAGTTTCGTTTCCCAATCCCAGGATACGCAGTATTTT.

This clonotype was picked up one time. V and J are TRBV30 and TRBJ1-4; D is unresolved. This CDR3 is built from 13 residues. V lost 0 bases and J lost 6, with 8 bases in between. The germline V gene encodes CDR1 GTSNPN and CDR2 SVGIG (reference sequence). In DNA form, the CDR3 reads TGTGCCTGGAGTGTTTTAGGAGATGAAAAACTGTTTTTT. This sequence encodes CAWSVLGDEKLFF. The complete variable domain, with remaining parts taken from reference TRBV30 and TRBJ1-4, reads SQTIHQWPATLVQPVGSPLSLECTVEGTSNPNLYWYRQAAGRGLQLLFYSVGIGQISSEVPQNLSASRPQDRQFILSSKKLLLSDSGFYLCAWSVLGDEKLFFGSGTQLSVL.

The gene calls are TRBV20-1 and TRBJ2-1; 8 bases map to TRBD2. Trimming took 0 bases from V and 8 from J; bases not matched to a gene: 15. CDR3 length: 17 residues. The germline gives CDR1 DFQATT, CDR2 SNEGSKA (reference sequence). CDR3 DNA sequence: TGCAGTGCTAGAGATCTCGGGGGGGACGGGAGGTGGGATGAGCAGTTCTTC. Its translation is CSARDLGGDGRWDEQFF.

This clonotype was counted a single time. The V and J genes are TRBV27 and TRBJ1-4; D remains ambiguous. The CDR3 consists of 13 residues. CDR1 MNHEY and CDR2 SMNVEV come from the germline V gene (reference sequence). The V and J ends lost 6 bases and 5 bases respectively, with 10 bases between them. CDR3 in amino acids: CASSPSGNEKLFF. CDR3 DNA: TGTGCCAGCAGCCCCTCGGGGAATGAAAAACTGTTTTTT.

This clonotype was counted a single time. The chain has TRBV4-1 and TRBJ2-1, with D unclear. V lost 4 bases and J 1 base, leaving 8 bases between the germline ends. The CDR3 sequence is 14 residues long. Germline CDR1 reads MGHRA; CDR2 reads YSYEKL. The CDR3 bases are TGCGCCAGCAGCCCCCCCGTATCCTACAATGAGCAGTTCTTC. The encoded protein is CASSPPVSYNEQFF.

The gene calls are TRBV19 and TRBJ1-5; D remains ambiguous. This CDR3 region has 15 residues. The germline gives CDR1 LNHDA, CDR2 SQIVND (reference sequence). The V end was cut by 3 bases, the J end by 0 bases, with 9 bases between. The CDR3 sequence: CASSIRADSNQPQHF. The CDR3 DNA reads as TGTGCCAGTAGTATTAGGGCAGATAGCAATCAGCCCCAGCATTTT.

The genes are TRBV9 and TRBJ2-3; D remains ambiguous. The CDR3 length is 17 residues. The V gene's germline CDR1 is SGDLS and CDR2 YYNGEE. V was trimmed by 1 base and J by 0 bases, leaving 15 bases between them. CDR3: CASSVYGTSSSTDTQYF. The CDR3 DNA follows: TGTGCCAGCAGCGTATACGGAACGTCCTCTAGCACAGATACGCAGTATTTT. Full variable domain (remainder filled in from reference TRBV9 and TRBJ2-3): DSGVTQTPKHLITATGQRVTLRCSPRSGDLSVYWYQQSLDQGLQFLIQYYNGEERAKGNILERFSAQQFPDLHSELNLSSLELGDSALYFCASSVYGTSSSTDTQYFGPGTRLTVL.